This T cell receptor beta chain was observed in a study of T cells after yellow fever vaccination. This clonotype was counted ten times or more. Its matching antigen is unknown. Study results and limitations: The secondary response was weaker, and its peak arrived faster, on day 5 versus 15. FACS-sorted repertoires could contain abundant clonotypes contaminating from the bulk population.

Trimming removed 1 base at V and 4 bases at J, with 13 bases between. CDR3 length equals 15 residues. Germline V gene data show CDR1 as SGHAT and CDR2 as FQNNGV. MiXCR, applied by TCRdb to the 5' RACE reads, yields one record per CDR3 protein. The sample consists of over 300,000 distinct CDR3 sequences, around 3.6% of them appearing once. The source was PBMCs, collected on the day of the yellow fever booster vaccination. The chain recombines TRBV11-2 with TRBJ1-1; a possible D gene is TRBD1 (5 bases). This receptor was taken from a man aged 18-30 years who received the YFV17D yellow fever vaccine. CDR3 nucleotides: TGTGCCAGCAGCTTAGGGTCCGGGGCGGGCACTGAAGCTTTCTTT. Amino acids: CASSLGSGAGTEAFF.